This T cell receptor (beta chain) emerged from a study of shared clonotypes between healthy human individuals. Study-level information: Participating donors consisted of two women and a few men aged 18 to 49. Plates per donor: three CD4 naive, three CD4 memory, two CD8 naive, one CD8 memory.

Germline V lookup: CDR1 SGHAT, CDR2 FQNNGV. The CDR3 sequence is 15 residues long. V lost 2 bases to trimming and J lost 0 bases, with 9 bases between them. Every subset's genomic DNA went evenly onto several immunoSEQ plates. TCRdb keeps only in-frame clones here, not all; method: immunoSEQ multiplex PCR. The sample records nearly 1,000,000 clones, approximately 80% being singletons. Remarks on this clone: Other DNA sequences within the sample encode an identical CDR3.

This receptor was obtained from a man between 18 and 35 years old in good health. The source material was memory CD4+ T cells sorted from blood. Stated subset: CD45RA-negative fraction. V is TRBV11-2 and J is TRBJ2-3; no firm D call. In DNA form, the CDR3 reads TGTGCCAGCAGCTTACAGGTTTCTAGCACAGATACGCAGTATTTT. Its translation is CASSLQVSSTDTQYF.